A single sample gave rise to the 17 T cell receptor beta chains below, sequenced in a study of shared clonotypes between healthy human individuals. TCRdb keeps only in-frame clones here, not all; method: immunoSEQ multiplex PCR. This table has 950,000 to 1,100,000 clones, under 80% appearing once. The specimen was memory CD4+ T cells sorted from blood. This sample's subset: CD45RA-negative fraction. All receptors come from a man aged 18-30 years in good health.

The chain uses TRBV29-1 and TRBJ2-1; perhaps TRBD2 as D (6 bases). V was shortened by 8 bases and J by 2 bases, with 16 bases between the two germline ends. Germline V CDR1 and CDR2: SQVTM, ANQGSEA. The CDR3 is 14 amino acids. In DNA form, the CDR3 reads TGCAGCCTGGGAGGTAGCCTTACCTACAATGAGCAGTTCTTC. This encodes CSLGGSLTYNEQFF.

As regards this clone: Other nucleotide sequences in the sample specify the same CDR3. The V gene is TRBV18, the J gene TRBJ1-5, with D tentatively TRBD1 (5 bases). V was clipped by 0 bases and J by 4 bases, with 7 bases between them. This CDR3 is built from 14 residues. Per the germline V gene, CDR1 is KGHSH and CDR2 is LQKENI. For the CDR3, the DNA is TGTGCCAGCTCACCACCGGGGGGAAATCAGCCCCAGCATTTT. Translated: CASSPPGGNQPQHF.

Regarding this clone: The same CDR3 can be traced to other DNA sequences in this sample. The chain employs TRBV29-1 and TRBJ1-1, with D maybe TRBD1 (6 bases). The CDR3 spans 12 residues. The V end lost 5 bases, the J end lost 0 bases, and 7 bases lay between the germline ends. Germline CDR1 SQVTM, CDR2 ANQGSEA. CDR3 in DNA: TGCAGCGTTAGGACAGTGAACACTGAAGCTTTCTTT. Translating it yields CSVRTVNTEAFF. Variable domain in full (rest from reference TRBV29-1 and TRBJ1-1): SAVISQKPSRDICQRGTSLTIQCQVDSQVTMMFWYRQQPGQSLTLIATANQGSEATYESGFVIDKFPISRPNLTFSTLTVSNMSPEDSSIYLCSVRTVNTEAFFGQGTRLTVV.

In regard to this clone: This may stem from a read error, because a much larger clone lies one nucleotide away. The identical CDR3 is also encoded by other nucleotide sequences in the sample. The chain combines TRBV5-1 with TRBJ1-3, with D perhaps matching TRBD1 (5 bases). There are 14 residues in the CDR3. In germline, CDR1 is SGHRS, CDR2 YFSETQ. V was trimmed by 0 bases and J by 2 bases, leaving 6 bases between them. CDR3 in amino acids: CASSLGGAGNTIYF. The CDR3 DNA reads TGCGCCAGCAGCTTGGGAGGGGCTGGAAACACCATATATTTT.

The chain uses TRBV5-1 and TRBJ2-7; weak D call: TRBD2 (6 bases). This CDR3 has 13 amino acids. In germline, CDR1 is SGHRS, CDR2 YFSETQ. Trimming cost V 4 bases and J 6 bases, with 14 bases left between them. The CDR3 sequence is CASSPAGGGEQYF. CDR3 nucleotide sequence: TGCGCCAGCAGCCCGGCCGGGGGAGGCGAGCAGTACTTC.

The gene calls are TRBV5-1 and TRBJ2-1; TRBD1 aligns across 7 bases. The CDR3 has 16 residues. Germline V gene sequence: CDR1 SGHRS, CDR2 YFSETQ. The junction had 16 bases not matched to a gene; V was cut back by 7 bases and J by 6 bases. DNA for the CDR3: TGCGCCAGCGGGGGCTCAGGGGGTACGGTACCCAATGAGCAGTTCTTC. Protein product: CASGGSGGTVPNEQFF.

The CDR3 nucleotides read TGTGCCAGCAGCAGGGGGCCGACTCCCGGGGAGCTGTTTTTT. Translated: CASSRGPTPGELFF. V usage is TRBV9 and J usage is TRBJ2-2, with 7 bases matching TRBD1. With 4 bases clipped from V and 6 bases from J, the junction kept 6 bases outside the gene matches. This CDR3 contains 14 residues. CDR1 and CDR2 from the germline V gene are SGDLS and YYNGEE.

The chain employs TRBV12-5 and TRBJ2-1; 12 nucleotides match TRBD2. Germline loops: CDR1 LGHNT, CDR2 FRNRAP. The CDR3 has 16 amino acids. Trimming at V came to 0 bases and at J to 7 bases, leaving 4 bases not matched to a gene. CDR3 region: CASGLVLGLAGNEQFF. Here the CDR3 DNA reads TGTGCTAGTGGTTTGGTATTGGGACTAGCGGGTAATGAGCAGTTCTTC.

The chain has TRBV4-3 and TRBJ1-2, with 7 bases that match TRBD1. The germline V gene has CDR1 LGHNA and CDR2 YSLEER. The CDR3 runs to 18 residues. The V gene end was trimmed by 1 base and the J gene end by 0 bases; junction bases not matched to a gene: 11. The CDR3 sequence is CASSQVAGGDRPNYGYTF. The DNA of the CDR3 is TGCGCCAGCAGCCAAGTGGCTGGGGGGGACAGACCTAACTATGGCTACACCTTC.

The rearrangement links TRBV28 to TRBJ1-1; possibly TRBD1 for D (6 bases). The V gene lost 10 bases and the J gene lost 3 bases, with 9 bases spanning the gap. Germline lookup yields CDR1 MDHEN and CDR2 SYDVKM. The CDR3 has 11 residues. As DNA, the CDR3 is TGTGCCATTCAGGGGTACACTGAAGCTTTCTTT. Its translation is CAIQGYTEAFF.

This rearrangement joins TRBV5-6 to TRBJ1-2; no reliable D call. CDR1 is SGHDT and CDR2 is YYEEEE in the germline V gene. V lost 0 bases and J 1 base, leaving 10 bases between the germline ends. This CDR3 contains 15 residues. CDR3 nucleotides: TGTGCCAGCAGCTTGGGTTCGGTGCGTAACTATGGCTACACCTTC. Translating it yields CASSLGSVRNYGYTF.

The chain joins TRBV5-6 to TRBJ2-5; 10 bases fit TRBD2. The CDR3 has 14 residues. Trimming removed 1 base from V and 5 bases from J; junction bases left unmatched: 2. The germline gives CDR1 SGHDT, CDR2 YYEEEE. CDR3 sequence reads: CASSLKLAGETQYF. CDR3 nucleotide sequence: TGTGCCAGCAGCTTGAAACTAGCGGGGGAGACCCAGTACTTC.

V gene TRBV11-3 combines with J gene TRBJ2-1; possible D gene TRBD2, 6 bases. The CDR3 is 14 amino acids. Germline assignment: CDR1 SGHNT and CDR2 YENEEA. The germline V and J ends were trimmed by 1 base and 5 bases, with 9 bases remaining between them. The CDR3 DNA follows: TGTGCCAGCAGCTTAGGGGGGGAAAACAATGAGCAGTTCTTC. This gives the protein CASSLGGENNEQFF.

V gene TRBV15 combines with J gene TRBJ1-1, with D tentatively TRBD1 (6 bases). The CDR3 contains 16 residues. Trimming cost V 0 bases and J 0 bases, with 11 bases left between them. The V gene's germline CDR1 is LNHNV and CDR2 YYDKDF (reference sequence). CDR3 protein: CATSRETGAVNTEAFF. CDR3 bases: TGTGCCACCAGCAGAGAAACGGGGGCGGTGAACACTGAAGCTTTCTTT.

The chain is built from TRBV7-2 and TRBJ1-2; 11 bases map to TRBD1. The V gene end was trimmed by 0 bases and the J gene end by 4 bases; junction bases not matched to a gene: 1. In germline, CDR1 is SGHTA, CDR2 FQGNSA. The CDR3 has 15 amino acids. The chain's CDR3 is CASSLAGTGGYGYTF. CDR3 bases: TGTGCCAGCAGCTTAGCCGGGACAGGGGGCTATGGCTACACCTTC.

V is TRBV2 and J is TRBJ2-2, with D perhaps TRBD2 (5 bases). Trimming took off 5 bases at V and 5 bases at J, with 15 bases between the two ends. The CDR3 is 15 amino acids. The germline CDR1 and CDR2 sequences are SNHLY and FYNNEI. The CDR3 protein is CASSYSGLGTGELFF. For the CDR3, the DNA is TGTGCCAGCAGTTACAGCGGCCTGGGGACCGGGGAGCTGTTTTTT.

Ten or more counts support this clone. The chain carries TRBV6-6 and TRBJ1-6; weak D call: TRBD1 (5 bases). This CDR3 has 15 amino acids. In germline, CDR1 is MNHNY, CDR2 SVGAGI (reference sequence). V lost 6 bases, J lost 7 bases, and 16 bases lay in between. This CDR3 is CASRPQEGRNSPLHF. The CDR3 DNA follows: TGTGCCAGCAGACCGCAGGAGGGGCGAAATTCACCCCTCCACTTT.